This TCR beta chain was observed in a study of blood T cells in healthy people across ages. Study-wide results and caveats: In older individuals, TCR beta diversity per million T cells was lower, falling roughly linearly with age.

This CDR3 region has 15 residues. The V gene's germline CDR1 is KGHSH and CDR2 LQKENI. Of note for this clonotype: Antigen unknown.

The use of a sample-barcoded 5' primer and a J-beta primer mix characterized a second PCR of roughly 6 to 11 cycles. Any given sample supplied a minimum of 2.5 million CDR3-containing paired-end reads. TCRdb used MiXCR to reprocess the 5' RACE reads, holding one entry per CDR3 protein. The sample lists around 1,000,000 distinct CDR3 sequences, approximately 25% occurring once. These data also featured in a second study, about T cells of mothers and their children.

The chain recombines TRBV18 with TRBJ2-5; D is possibly TRBD2 (6 bases). The DNA matches TRBJ2-7 better at its end, which makes the J call doubtful. The receptor comes from a girl aged 2-15 years in good health. The sequenced material came from blood. The CDR3 protein is CASSQWDSKTYEQYF. CDR3 in DNA: TGTGCCAGCTCACAGTGGGACTCGAAAACCTACGAGCAGTACTTC.